A selection of T cell receptor beta chains follows, all from one sample in a study of T cell changes during pregnancy in multiple sclerosis. Sequencing was performed with immunoSEQ multiplex PCR; in TCRdb, only in-frame clones are kept and a portion is missing. The table lists roughly 40,000 clones, about 89% of them singletons. The material was CD4+ T cells from peripheral blood mononuclear cells, obtained in the first trimester of pregnancy. The receptors originated from a female donor with multiple sclerosis, enrolled in a pregnancy study. Both conserved end residues are part of each CDR3. D genes are given only for firm matches. Only part of the rows carry a size: once, few, many, or a class if the clone is expanded.

J: TRBJ2-3; V: TRBV6-1; D: NA; size: NA; CDR3: CASRKSSNADTQYF; DNA: TGTGCCAGCAGGAAAAGCTCGAACGCAGATACGCAGTATTTT
J: TRBJ2-7; V: TRBV30; D: TRBD1; size: NA; CDR3: CAYRGQGIYYEQYF; DNA: TGTGCCTATCGAGGACAGGGGATTTATTACGAGCAGTACTTC
J: TRBJ1-1; V: TRBV7-9; D: NA; size: NA; CDR3: CASSLASGVPEAFF; DNA: TGTGCCAGCAGCTTAGCGAGCGGGGTCCCTGAAGCTTTCTTT
J: TRBJ1-4; V: TRBV19; D: NA; size: NA; CDR3: CASRRLGGEKLFF; DNA: TGTGCCAGTAGGCGGTTAGGAGGTGAAAAACTGTTTTTT
J: TRBJ2-1; V: TRBV19; D: NA; size: NA; CDR3: CASRKAGSSYNEQFF; DNA: TGTGCCAGTAGGAAGGCGGGTTCCTCCTACAATGAGCAGTTCTTC
J: TRBJ2-3; V: TRBV7-2; D: TRBD2; size: NA; CDR3: CASSPGLASDTQYF; DNA: TGTGCCAGCAGCCCAGGACTAGCATCAGATACGCAGTATTTT
J: TRBJ1-1; V: TRBV7-8; D: NA; size: medium-sized; CDR3: CASNVEGGLGNTEAFF; DNA: TGTGCCAGCAACGTGGAGGGCGGCCTAGGGAACACTGAAGCTTTCTTT
J: TRBJ1-2; V: TRBV2; D: NA; size: once; CDR3: CASSTGQIYGYTF; DNA: TGTGCCAGCAGTACCGGACAGATCTATGGCTACACCTTC
J: TRBJ1-5; V: TRBV5-5; D: NA; size: NA; CDR3: CASNSHGGENQPQHF; DNA: TGTGCCAGCAACTCCCACGGGGGGGAAAATCAGCCCCAGCATTTT
J: TRBJ1-1; V: TRBV5-1; D: TRBD1; size: NA; CDR3: CASSLGDRAYTEAFF; DNA: TGCGCCAGCAGCTTGGGGGACAGGGCGTACACTGAAGCTTTCTTT
J: TRBJ1-2; V: TRBV5-1; D: NA; size: NA; CDR3: CASSLLDPGSNGYTF; DNA: TGCGCCAGCAGCTTGTTGGACCCGGGGAGTAATGGCTACACCTTC